The source of this T cell receptor beta chain is a study of Ad26.COV2.S vaccination and SARS-CoV-2 variants. General study points: Following vaccination, spike-specific CD8+ and CD4+ T cell responses reportedly exhibited substantial breadth.

Regarding this clone: Its antigen remains unknown.

Treatment described: about 20 received Ad26.COV2.S at low or high dose, single or two shots; 5 received placebo; per-sample allocation not given. Sampling was performed 63 days after the first vaccine or placebo injection. A Boston donor was an adult aged 18-55 years. Germline CDR1 is LNHDA and CDR2 is SQIVND (reference sequence). CDR3 size: 12 residues. V lost 5 bases and J lost 0, with 4 bases in between. Assay used: immunoSEQ multiplex PCR; TCRdb lists only in-frame clones, some missing. The sample holds about 350,000 clones; around 88% are singletons and the top ten take about 4.6%. Sample: peripheral blood, taken in a trial of Ad26.COV2.S vaccine versus placebo. The chain couples TRBV19 to TRBJ2-5; no clear D. The sequence came from a person between 18 and 65 years old who received the Ad26.COV2.S COVID-19 vaccine or a placebo. CDR3 protein: CASSPNQETQYF. The DNA for the CDR3 is TGTGCCAGTAGTCCAAACCAAGAGACCCAGTACTTC. Based on the CDR3 plus reference TRBV19 and TRBJ2-5, the full variable domain is DGGITQSPKYLFRKEGQNVTLSCEQNLNHDAMYWYRQDPGQGLRLIYYSQIVNDFQKGDIAEGYSVSREKKESFPLTVTSAQKNPTAFYLCASSPNQETQYFGPGTRLLVL.